Described below is a single TCR beta chain sequence and its context. Per germline, CDR1 KGHDR and CDR2 SFDVKD. CDR3 length equals 16 residues. With V trimmed by 3 bases and J by 3 bases, 6 bases remained unmatched. This sample stems from a study of blood T cell repertoires in COVID-19. Profiled with immunoSEQ multiplex PCR; TCRdb holds only in-frame clones, not every one. The repertoire includes about 270,000 clones, 75% to 95% of them detected once, and 2% to 3% sits in the top ten. The sample taken for sequencing was peripheral blood. This receptor was taken from a young adult with COVID-19, enrolled during active disease. This rearrangement joins TRBV24-1 to TRBJ1-1, with 10 bases lining up with TRBD1. The CDR3 sequence: CATSDGTGDWDTEAFF. CDR3 coding DNA: TGTGCCACCAGTGATGGGACAGGGGATTGGGACACTGAAGCTTTCTTT.